A single sample gave rise to the 7 T cell receptor beta chains below, sequenced in a study of T-cell reconstitution after alpha-beta-depleted transplantation in children. The TCRbeta library incorporated unique molecular identifiers. TCRdb independently ran MiXCR on the PCR reads; one entry per CDR3 protein. This sample has 580,000 or so distinct CDR3 sequences, with approximately 22% found just once. Sequenced here: PBMCs, mostly from graft donor cells, sampled 360 days after TCRalphabeta/CD19-depleted stem cell transplant. These receptors came from a boy under two years old who had a stem cell transplant for acute myeloid leukemia, so the T cells may come from the graft donor.

This clonotype was recorded at least ten times. The chain uses TRBV28 and TRBJ2-2; TRBD2 might be the D (6 bases). Germline CDR1 and CDR2: MDHEN and SYDVKM. V was pared by 4 bases and J by 2 bases, with 20 bases between. This CDR3 is 18 amino acids long. The CDR3 nucleotides read TGTGCCAGCAGTTCACTACCTACTTGGACTAAAAACACCGGGGAGCTGTTTTTT. This translates into CASSSLPTWTKNTGELFF.

The V and J genes are TRBV12-3 or TRBV12-4 and TRBJ2-3, with D unclear. The CDR3 spans 15 residues. Trimming took off 0 bases at V and 3 bases at J, with 10 bases between the two ends. CDR3 protein: CASSLAGPTTDTQYF. The CDR3 coding sequence is TGTGCCAGCAGTTTAGCGGGCCCTACAACAGATACGCAGTATTTT.

CDR3 sequence reads: CASGYRGRDEQFF. The CDR3 nucleotides are TGTGCCAGCGGCTACAGGGGGCGAGATGAGCAGTTCTTC. V is TRBV6-5 and J is TRBJ2-1; 9 bases are a match to TRBD1. This CDR3 contains 13 residues. V lost 8 bases to trimming and J lost 8 bases; unmatched junction nucleotides: 7. Germline V gene data show CDR1 as MNHEY and CDR2 as SVGAGI.

The CDR3 here is CASSVLGPDNTGELFF. DNA for the CDR3: TGTGCCAGCAGTGTGCTGGGGCCGGACAACACCGGGGAGCTGTTTTTT. The rearrangement links TRBV25-1 to TRBJ2-2, with a weak D call TRBD1 (5 bases). The CDR3 has 16 amino acids. Germline lookup yields CDR1 MGHDK and CDR2 SYGVNS. V lost 4 bases and J 2 bases, leaving 14 bases between the germline ends.

In this sample, this clonotype turned up a few times. The chain couples TRBV7-8 to TRBJ2-7; no definite D call. CDR1 SGHVS and CDR2 FQNEAQ come from the germline V gene. The V gene lost 3 bases and the J gene lost 0 bases, with 9 bases spanning the gap. This CDR3 is built from 14 residues. In nucleotides, the CDR3 is TGTGCCAGCAGCTTGAGGCAGAACTCCTACGAGCAGTACTTC. Its protein product is CASSLRQNSYEQYF.

This clonotype was found a few times. V gene TRBV20-1 combines with J gene TRBJ2-7; TRBD2 matches 10 bases. J gave up 4 bases and V 1 base, and 4 bases lay outside the gene matches. The CDR3 runs 14 residues. Germline V gene lookup returns CDR1 DFQATT and CDR2 SNEGSKA (reference sequence). The DNA for the CDR3 is TGCAGTGCTAGAGCCTCTAGCGGGGGTTACGAGCAGTACGTC. Amino acid sequence: CSARASSGGYEQYV.

This clonotype was counted a few times. This rearrangement joins TRBV27 to TRBJ2-1; D possibly uses TRBD1 or TRBD2 (5 bases each). The ends were cut back, 6 bases at V and 3 bases at J, with 12 bases in the middle. CDR1 and CDR2 from the germline V gene are MNHEY and SMNVEV (reference sequence). The CDR3 consists of 14 residues. CDR3 region: CASRIGTGYNEQFF. The CDR3, as DNA: TGTGCCAGCAGGATCGGGACCGGCTACAATGAGCAGTTCTTC.